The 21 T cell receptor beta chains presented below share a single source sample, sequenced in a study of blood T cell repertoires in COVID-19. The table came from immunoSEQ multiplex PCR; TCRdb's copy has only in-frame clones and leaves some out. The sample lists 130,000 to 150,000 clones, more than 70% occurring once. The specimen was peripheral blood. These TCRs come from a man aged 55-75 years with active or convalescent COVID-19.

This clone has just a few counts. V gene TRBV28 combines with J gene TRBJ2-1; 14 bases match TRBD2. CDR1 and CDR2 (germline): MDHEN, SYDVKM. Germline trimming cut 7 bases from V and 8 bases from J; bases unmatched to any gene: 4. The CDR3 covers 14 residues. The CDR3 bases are TGTGCCAGCACGGGACTAGCGGGAGCATATGAGCAGTTCTTC. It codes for CASTGLAGAYEQFF.

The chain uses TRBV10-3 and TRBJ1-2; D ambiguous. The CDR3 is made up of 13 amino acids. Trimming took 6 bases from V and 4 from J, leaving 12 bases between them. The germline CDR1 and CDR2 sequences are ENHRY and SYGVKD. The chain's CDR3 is CAIRSGGSYGYTF. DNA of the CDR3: TGTGCCATCAGGTCTGGCGGATCCTATGGCTACACCTTC.

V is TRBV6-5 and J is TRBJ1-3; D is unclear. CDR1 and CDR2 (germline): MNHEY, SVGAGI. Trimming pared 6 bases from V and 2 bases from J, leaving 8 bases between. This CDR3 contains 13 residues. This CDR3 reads CASSPSAGNTIYF. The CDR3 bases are TGTGCCAGCAGCCCGTCGGCTGGAAACACCATATATTTT.

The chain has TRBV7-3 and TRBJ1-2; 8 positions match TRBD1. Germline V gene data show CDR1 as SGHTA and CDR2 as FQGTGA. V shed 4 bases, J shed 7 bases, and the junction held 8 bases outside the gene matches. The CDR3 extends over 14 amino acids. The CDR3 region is CASSSATGAGGYTF. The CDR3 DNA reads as TGTGCCAGCAGCTCCGCGACAGGGGCGGGTGGCTACACCTTC.

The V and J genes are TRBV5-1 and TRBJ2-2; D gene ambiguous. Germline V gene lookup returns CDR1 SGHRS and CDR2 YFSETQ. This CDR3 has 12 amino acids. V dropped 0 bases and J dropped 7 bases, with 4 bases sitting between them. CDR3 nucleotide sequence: TGCGCCAGCAGCTTGGCGGTCGGGGAGCTGTTTTTT. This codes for CASSLAVGELFF.

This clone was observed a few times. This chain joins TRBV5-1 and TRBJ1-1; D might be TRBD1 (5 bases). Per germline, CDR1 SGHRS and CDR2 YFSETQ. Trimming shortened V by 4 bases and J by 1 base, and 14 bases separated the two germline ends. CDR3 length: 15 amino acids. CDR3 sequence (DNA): TGCGCCAGCAGCCCCAGGGAACTTGGGAACACTGAAGCTTTCTTT. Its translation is CASSPRELGNTEAFF. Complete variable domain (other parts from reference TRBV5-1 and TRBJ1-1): KAGVTQTPRYLIKTRGQQVTLSCSPISGHRSVSWYQQTPGQGLQFLFEYFSETQRNKGNFPGRFSGRQFSNSRSEMNVSTLELGDSALYLCASSPRELGNTEAFFGQGTRLTVV.

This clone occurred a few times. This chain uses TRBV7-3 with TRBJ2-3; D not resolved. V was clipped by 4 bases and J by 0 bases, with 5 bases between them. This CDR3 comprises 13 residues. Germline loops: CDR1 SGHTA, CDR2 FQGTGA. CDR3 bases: TGTGCCAGCAGCTCCCCTAGCACAGATACGCAGTATTTT. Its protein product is CASSSPSTDTQYF.

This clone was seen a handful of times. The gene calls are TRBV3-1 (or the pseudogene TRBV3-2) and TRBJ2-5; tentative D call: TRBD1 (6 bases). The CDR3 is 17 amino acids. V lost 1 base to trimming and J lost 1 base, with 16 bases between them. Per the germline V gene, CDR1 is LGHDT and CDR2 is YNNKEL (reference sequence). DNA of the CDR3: TGTGCCAGCAGCCAAGGGGTCACGGACAGAATCCAAGAGACCCAGTACTTC. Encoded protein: CASSQGVTDRIQETQYF.

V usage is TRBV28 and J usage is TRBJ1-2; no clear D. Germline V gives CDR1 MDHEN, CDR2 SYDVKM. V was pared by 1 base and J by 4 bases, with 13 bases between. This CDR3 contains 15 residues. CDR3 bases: TGTGCCAGCAGTTTATCTCAGGTCATCGGCTATGGCTACACCTTC. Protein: CASSLSQVIGYGYTF.

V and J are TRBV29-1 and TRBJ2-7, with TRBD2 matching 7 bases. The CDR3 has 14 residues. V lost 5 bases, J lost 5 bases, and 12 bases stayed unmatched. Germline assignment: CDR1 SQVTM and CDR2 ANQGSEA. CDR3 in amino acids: CSVLPGSGNDEQYF. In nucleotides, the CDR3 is TGCAGCGTTTTACCCGGAAGCGGGAACGACGAGCAGTACTTC.

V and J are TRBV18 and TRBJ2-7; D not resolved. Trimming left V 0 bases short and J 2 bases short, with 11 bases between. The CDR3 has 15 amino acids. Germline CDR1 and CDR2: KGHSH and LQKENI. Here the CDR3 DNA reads TGTGCCAGCTCACCACCTCGCGGAAAGACCTACGAGCAGTACTTC. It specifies CASSPPRGKTYEQYF.

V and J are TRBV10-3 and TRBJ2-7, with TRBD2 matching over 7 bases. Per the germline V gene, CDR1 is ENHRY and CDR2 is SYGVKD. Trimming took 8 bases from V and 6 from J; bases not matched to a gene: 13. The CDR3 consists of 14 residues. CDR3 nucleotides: TGTGCCATCCGCGCGGTGGGAGGGCCACGCGAGCAGTACTTC. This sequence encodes CAIRAVGGPREQYF.

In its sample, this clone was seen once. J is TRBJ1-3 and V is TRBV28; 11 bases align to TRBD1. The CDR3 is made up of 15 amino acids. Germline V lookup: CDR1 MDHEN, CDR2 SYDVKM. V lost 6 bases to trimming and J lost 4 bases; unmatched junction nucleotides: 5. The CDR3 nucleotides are TGTGCCAGCAGAAGGGACAGGGGGTGGGGAAACACCATATATTTT. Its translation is CASRRDRGWGNTIYF.

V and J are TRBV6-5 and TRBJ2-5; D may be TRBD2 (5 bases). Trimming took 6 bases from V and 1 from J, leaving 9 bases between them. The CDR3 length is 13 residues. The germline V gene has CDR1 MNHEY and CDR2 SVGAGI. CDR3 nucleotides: TGTGCCAGCAGCGCGAGCGGCCAAGAGACCCAGTACTTC. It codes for CASSASGQETQYF.

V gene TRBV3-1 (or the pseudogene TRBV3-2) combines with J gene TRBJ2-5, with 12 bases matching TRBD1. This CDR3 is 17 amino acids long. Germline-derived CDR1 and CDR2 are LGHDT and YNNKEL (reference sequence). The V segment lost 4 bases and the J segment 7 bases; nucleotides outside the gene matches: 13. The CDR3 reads CASSRRDRGLIPGTQYF. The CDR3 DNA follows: TGTGCCAGCAGCCGCCGGGACAGGGGGCTTATCCCTGGGACCCAGTACTTC.

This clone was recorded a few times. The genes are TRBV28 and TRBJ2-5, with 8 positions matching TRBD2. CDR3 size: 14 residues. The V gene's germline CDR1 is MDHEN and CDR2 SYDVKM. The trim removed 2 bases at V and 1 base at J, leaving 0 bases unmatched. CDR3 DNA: TGTGCCAGCAGTTTACTAGCGGGCCAAGAGACCCAGTACTTC. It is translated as CASSLLAGQETQYF.

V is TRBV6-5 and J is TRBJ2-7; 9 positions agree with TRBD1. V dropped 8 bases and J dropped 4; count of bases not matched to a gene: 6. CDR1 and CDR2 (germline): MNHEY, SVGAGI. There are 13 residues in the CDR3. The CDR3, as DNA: TGTGCCAGCGGACGGACAGGGGTATACGAGCAGTACTTC. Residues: CASGRTGVYEQYF.

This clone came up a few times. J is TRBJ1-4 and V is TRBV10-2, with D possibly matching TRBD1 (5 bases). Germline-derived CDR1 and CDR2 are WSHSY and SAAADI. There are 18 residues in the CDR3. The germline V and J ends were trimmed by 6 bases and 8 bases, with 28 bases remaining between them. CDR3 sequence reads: CASSPTSGLTPVGEKLFF. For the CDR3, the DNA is TGCGCCAGCAGCCCCACTTCGGGACTGACCCCCGTCGGGGAAAAACTGTTTTTT.

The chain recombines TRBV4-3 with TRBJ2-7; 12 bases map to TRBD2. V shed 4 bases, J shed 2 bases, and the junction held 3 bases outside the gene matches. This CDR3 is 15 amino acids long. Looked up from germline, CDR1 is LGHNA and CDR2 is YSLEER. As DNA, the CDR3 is TGCGCCAGCAGCCTCGGACTAGCGGGGACCTACGAGCAGTACTTC. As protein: CASSLGLAGTYEQYF.

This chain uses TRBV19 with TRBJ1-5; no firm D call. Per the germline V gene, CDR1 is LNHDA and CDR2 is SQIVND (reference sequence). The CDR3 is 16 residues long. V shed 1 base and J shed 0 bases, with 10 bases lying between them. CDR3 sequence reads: CASSIGAAYSNQPQHF. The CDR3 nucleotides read TGTGCCAGTAGTATAGGGGCAGCCTATAGCAATCAGCCCCAGCATTTT.

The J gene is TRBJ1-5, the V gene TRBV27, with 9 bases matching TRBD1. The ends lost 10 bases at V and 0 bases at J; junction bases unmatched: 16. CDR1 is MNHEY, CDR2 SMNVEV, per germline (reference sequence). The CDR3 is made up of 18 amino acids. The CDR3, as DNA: TGTGCCATTAGACTCTCCGGGACAGGGCGACCTAGCAATCAGCCCCAGCATTTT. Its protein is CAIRLSGTGRPSNQPQHF.